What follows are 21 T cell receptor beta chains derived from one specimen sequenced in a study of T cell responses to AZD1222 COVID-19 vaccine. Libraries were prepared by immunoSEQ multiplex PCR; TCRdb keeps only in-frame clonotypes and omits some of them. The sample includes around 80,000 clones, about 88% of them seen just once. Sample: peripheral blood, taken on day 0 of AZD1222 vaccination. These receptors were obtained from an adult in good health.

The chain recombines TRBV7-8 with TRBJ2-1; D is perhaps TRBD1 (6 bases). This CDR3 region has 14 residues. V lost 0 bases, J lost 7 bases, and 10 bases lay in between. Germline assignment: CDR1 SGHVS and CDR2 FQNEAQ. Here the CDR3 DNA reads TGTGCCAGCAGCTTAGCGGACAGCAGTAATGAGCAGTTCTTC. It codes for CASSLADSSNEQFF.

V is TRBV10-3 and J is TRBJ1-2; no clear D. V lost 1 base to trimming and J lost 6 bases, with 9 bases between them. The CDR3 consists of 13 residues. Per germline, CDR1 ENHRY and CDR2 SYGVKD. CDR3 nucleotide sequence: TGTGCCATCAGTGAGTTAAGGGAGAATGGCTACACCTTC. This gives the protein CAISELRENGYTF.

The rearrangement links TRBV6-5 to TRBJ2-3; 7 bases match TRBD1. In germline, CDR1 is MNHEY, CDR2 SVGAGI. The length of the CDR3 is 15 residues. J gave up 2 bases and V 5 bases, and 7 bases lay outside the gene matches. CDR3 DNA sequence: TGTGCCAGCAGTCCGCAAGGGGGCATCACAGATACGCAGTATTTT. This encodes CASSPQGGITDTQYF.

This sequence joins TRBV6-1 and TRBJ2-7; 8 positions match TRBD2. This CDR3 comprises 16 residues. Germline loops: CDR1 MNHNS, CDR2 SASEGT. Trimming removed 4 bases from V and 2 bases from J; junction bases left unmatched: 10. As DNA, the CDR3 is TGTGCCAGCAGTGCCCGGGGGACTAGGCCACCCTACGAGCAGTACTTC. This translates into CASSARGTRPPYEQYF.

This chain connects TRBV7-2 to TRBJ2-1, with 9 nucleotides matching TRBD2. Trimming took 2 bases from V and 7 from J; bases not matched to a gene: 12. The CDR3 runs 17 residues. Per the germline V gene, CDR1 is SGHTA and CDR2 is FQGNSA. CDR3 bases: TGTGCCAGCAGCTTAAGTTTCTGGGCGGGAGGGCGAAATGAGCAGTTCTTC. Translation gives CASSLSFWAGGRNEQFF. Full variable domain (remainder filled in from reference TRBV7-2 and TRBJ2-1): GAGVSQSPSNKVTEKGKDVELRCDPISGHTALYWYRQSLGQGLEFLIYFQGNSAPDKSGLPSDRFSAERTGGSVSTLTIQRTQQEDSAVYLCASSLSFWAGGRNEQFFGPGTRLTVL.

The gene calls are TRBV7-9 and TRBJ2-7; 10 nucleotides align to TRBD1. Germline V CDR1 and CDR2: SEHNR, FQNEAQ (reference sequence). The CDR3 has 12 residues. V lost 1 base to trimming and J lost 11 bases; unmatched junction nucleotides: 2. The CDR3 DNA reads TGTGCCAGCAGCTTAGGGGGACAGGGGAAGTACGTC. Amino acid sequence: CASSLGGQGKYV.

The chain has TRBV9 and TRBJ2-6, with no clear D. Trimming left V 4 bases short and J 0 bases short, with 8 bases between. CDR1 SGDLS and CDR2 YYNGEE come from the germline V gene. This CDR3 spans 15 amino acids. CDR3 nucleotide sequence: TGTGCCAGCAGCCGATCTAACTCTGGGGCCAACGTCCTGACTTTC. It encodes CASSRSNSGANVLTF. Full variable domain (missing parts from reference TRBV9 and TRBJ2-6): DSGVTQTPKHLITATGQRVTLRCSPRSGDLSVYWYQQSLDQGLQFLIQYYNGEERAKGNILERFSAQQFPDLHSELNLSSLELGDSALYFCASSRSNSGANVLTFGAGSRLTVL.

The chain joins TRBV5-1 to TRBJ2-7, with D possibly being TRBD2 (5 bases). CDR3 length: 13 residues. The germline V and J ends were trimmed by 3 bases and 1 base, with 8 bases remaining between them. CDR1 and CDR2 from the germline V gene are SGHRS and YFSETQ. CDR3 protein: CASSSPGSYEQYF. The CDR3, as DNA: TGCGCCAGCAGCTCCCCGGGATCCTACGAGCAGTACTTC. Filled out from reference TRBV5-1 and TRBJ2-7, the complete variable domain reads KAGVTQTPRYLIKTRGQQVTLSCSPISGHRSVSWYQQTPGQGLQFLFEYFSETQRNKGNFPGRFSGRQFSNSRSEMNVSTLELGDSALYLCASSSPGSYEQYFGPGTRLTVT.

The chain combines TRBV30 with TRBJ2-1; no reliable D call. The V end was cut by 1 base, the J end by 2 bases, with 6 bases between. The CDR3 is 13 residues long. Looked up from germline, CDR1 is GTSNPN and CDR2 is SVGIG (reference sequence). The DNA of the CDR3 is TGTGCCTGGAGTGGTAGGGCCTACAATGAGCAGTTCTTC. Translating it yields CAWSGRAYNEQFF.

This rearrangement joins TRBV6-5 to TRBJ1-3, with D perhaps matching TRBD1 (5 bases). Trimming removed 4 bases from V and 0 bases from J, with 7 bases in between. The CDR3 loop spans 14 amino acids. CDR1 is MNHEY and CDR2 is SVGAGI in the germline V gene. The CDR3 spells CASSWGPSGNTIYF. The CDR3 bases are TGTGCCAGCAGTTGGGGCCCCTCTGGAAACACCATATATTTT.

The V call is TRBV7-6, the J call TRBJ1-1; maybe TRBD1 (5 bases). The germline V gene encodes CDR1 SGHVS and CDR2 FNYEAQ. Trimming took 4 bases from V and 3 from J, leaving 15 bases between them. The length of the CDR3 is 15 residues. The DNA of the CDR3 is TGTGCCAGCAGCTCACTAGGGGACTACGACACTGAAGCTTTCTTT. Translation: CASSSLGDYDTEAFF.

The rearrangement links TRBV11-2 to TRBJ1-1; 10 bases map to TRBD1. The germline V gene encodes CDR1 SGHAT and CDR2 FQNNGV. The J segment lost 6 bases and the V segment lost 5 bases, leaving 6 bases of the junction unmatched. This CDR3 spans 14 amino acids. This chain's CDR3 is CASSRTGGPAEAFF. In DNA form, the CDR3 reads TGTGCCAGCAGCCGGACAGGGGGGCCGGCTGAAGCTTTCTTT.

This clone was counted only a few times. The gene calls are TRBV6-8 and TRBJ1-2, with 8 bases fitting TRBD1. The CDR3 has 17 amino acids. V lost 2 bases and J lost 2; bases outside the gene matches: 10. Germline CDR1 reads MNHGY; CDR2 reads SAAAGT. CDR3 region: CASSYPTRDRQNYGYTF. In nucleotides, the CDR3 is TGTGCCAGCAGTTACCCTACGAGGGACAGGCAAAACTATGGCTACACCTTC.

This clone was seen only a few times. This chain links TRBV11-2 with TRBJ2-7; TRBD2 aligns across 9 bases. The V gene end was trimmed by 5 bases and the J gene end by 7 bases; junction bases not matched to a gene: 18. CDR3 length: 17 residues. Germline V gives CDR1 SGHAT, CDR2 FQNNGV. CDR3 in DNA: TGTGCCAGCAGCCTCATTGGGTCAGGAAGCGGGAGGAGGGAGCAGTACTTC. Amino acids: CASSLIGSGSGRREQYF.

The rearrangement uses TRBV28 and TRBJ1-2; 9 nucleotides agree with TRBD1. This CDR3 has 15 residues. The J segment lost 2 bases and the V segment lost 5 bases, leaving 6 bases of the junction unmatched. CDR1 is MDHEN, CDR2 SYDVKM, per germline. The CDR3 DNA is TGTGCCAGCAGTGGGGGGGACAGGGTGAACTATGGCTACACCTTC. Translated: CASSGGDRVNYGYTF.

The CDR3 nucleotides read TGCAGCGTTGCCAAGGGGGGAACTAATGAAAAACTGTTTTTT. This codes for CSVAKGGTNEKLFF. J is TRBJ1-4 and V is TRBV29-1; TRBD1 is a possible D gene (6 bases). The germline gives CDR1 SQVTM, CDR2 ANQGSEA. This CDR3 comprises 14 residues. Trimming left V 4 bases short and J 1 base short, with 10 bases between.

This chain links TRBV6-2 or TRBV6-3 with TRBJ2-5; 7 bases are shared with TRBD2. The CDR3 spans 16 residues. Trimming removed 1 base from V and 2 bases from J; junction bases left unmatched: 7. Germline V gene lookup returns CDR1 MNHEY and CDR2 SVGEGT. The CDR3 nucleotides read TGTGCCAGCAGTTACTATCGGTCTAGCGGACAAGAGACCCAGTACTTC. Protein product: CASSYYRSSGQETQYF.

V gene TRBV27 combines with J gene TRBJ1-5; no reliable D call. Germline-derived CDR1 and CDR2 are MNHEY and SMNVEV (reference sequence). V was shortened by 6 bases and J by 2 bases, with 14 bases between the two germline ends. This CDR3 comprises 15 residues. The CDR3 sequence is CASRLEYGGNQPQHF. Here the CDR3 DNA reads TGTGCCAGCAGACTAGAGTATGGGGGCAATCAGCCCCAGCATTTT.

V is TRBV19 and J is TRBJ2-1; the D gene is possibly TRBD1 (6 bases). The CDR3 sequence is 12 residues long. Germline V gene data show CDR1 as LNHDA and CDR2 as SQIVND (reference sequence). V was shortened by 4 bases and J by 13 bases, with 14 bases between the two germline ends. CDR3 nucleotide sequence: TGTGCCAGTAGTACCACAGGGTGGGGTCAGTTCTTC. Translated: CASSTTGWGQFF.

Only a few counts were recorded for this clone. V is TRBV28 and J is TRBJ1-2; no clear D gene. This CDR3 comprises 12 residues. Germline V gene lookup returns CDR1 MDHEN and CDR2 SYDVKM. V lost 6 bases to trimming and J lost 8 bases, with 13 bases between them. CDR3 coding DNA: TGTGCCAGCAGGCCGCCGCTAGGGGGCTACACCTTC. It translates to CASRPPLGGYTF.

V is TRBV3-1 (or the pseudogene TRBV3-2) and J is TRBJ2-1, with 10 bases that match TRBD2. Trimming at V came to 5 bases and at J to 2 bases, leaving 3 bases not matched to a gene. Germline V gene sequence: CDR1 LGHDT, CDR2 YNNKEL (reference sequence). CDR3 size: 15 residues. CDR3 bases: TGTGCCAGCAGCAAACTAGCGGGGACCTACAATGAGCAGTTCTTC. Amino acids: CASSKLAGTYNEQFF.